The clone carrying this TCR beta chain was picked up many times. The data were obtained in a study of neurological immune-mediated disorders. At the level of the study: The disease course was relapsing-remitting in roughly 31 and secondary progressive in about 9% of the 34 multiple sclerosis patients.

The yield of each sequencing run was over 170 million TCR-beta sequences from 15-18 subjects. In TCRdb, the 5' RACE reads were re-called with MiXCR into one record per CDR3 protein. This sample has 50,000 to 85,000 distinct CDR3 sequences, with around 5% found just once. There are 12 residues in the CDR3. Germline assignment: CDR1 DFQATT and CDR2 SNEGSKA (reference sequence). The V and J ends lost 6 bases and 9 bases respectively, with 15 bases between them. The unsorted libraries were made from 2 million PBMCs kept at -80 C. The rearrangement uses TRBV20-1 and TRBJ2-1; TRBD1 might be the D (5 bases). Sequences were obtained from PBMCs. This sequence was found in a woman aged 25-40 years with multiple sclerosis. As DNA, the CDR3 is TGCAGTGCCATCCAGGGTTCCGTTGAGCAGTTCTTC. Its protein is CSAIQGSVEQFF.